Sequencing of this T cell receptor beta chain was carried out in a study of cytomegalovirus exposure and HLA in healthy donors. Regarding the study as a whole: The finding came from a later analysis; first-cohort TCR clusters tended to co-occur in the approximately 120 validation repertoires. Across donors, most TCRs were seen rarely, yet some public ones were widespread. The study labeled 180 or so TCR beta chains cytomegalovirus-associated.

As concerns this clone: What it recognizes is unknown.

The donors were part of the approximately 130-subject validation cohort, which stood apart from the roughly 670-subject first cohort. Trimming shortened V by 5 bases and J by 4 bases, and 8 bases separated the two germline ends. CDR1 is SNHLY and CDR2 is FYNNEI in the germline V gene. The CDR3 spans 12 residues. The table came from immunoSEQ multiplex PCR; TCRdb's copy has only in-frame clones and leaves some out. The profile shows about 72,000 clones, less than 95% of them singletons. The V and J genes are TRBV2 and TRBJ1-2, with D maybe TRBD1 (5 bases). The receptor was derived from a woman younger than 35 in good health and CMV-seropositive. Sequencing used PBMCs. The CDR3 DNA sequence: TGTGCCAGCAGTCAAGACAGCTATGGCTACACCTTC. The encoded protein is CASSQDSYGYTF.